This entry lists 21 T cell receptor beta chains sequenced from one sample in a study of shared clonotypes between healthy human individuals. The repertoire was sequenced with immunoSEQ multiplex PCR; TCRdb's copy has only in-frame clones and lacks some. The repertoire holds 1,400,000 or so clones, with around 98.5% as singletons. Sequencing was done on a sample of naive CD4+ T cells sorted from blood. Stated subset: CD45RA+ positively selected. Receptors were obtained from a man aged 30 to 39 in good health.

The V call is TRBV2, the J call TRBJ2-2; a weak D match, TRBD2 (5 bases). CDR1 SNHLY and CDR2 FYNNEI come from the germline V gene. The CDR3 contains 14 residues. The ends were cut back, 6 bases at V and 6 bases at J, with 14 bases in the middle. The CDR3, as DNA: TGTGCCAGCAGAGACCTAGCCACTCCCGGGGAGCTGTTTTTT. Protein sequence: CASRDLATPGELFF.

The chain is built from TRBV6-4 and TRBJ2-2; 7 bases are a match to TRBD1. CDR3 length: 15 residues. Trimming took 6 bases from V and 5 from J; bases not matched to a gene: 9. CDR1 and CDR2 from the germline V gene are MRHNA and SNTAGT. The CDR3 DNA is TGTGCCAGCAGAAAGGGGGCCTTCCCTACCGGGGAGCTGTTTTTT. Its translation: CASRKGAFPTGELFF.

The chain has TRBV4-3 and TRBJ2-3; 8 bases are shared with TRBD1. CDR3 size: 17 residues. Unmatched junction bases numbered 8, after V lost 0 bases and J lost 3 bases. Germline V gives CDR1 LGHNA, CDR2 YSLEER. Written as DNA, the CDR3 is TGCGCCAGCAGCCAAGAACCACTACAGGGGGATACAGATACGCAGTATTTT. This codes for CASSQEPLQGDTDTQYF.

The V call is TRBV19, the J call TRBJ1-4; TRBD1 might be the D (6 bases). Germline CDR1 reads LNHDA; CDR2 reads SQIVND (reference sequence). The V end lost 3 bases, the J end lost 9 bases, and 14 bases lay between the germline ends. The CDR3 has 14 residues. The CDR3 nucleotides are TGTGCCAGTAGTATCCACAGGGAGGCGAAAAAACTGTTTTTT. Its translation: CASSIHREAKKLFF.

The J gene is TRBJ1-1, the V gene TRBV29-1; D call uncertain. CDR1 and CDR2 (germline): SQVTM, ANQGSEA. V shed 5 bases and J shed 0 bases, with 4 bases lying between them. The CDR3 totals 11 residues. The DNA for the CDR3 is TGCAGCGTTCAGGTGAACACTGAAGCTTTCTTT. Residues: CSVQVNTEAFF.

The chain recombines TRBV5-1 with TRBJ2-7, with D perhaps TRBD2 (5 bases). The CDR3 runs 13 residues. Germline loops: CDR1 SGHRS, CDR2 YFSETQ. Trimming cost V 7 bases and J 3 bases, with 14 bases left between them. The CDR3 is CASGAGLDYEQYF. The CDR3 nucleotides are TGCGCCAGCGGAGCCGGACTTGACTACGAGCAGTACTTC.

The CDR3, as DNA: TGTGCCAGCAGCCAATATATATCCGGGACAGGGCGCTATGAGCAGTTCTTC. This translates into CASSQYISGTGRYEQFF. The J gene is TRBJ2-1, the V gene TRBV14; 9 bases map to TRBD1. Germline V CDR1 and CDR2: SGHDN, FVKESK. The CDR3 runs 17 residues. Trimming cost V 2 bases and J 8 bases; bases outside gene matches: 13.

The CDR3 sequence: CASVLPLGLNEQFF. The CDR3 coding sequence is TGTGCCAGCGTACTGCCTCTTGGGTTGAATGAGCAGTTCTTC. The J gene is TRBJ2-1, the V gene TRBV2; no clear D gene. V was trimmed by 8 bases and J by 7 bases, leaving 18 bases between them. The CDR3 has 14 residues. Germline CDR1 and CDR2: SNHLY and FYNNEI.

CDR3 loop: CATSRDVASGTTHEQYF. CDR3 DNA sequence: TGTGCCACCAGCAGAGATGTGGCTAGCGGGACAACCCACGAGCAGTACTTC. The chain has TRBV15 and TRBJ2-7; 9 positions agree with TRBD2. The germline gives CDR1 LNHNV, CDR2 YYDKDF (reference sequence). The trim removed 0 bases at V and 5 bases at J, leaving 11 bases unmatched. The CDR3 runs 17 residues.

The rearrangement links TRBV9 to TRBJ2-3, with D unclear. Germline CDR1 and CDR2: SGDLS and YYNGEE. V was clipped by 2 bases and J by 3 bases, with 13 bases between them. The CDR3 spans 15 residues. CDR3: CASSVEWARTDTQYF. The CDR3 DNA is TGTGCCAGCAGCGTGGAGTGGGCCCGGACAGATACGCAGTATTTT.

This chain uses TRBV2 with TRBJ1-5, with 7 bases that match TRBD1. With 3 bases clipped from V and 7 bases from J, the junction kept 6 bases outside the gene matches. This CDR3 region has 14 residues. The germline gives CDR1 SNHLY, CDR2 FYNNEI. The CDR3 sequence is CASSEGEGAQPQHF. The CDR3 nucleotides are TGTGCCAGCAGTGAGGGGGAGGGGGCCCAGCCCCAGCATTTT.

This clone was observed a single time. V and J are TRBV5-5 and TRBJ2-7, with 11 bases that match TRBD1. CDR1 SGHKS and CDR2 YYEKEE come from the germline V gene (reference sequence). Losses at the gene ends were 4 bases for V and 4 bases for J; bases not matched to a gene: 4. The CDR3 loop spans 14 amino acids. The CDR3 sequence is CASSPGTGGYEQYF. CDR3 coding DNA: TGTGCCAGCAGCCCCGGGACAGGGGGTTACGAGCAGTACTTC. Combining the CDR3 with reference TRBV5-5 and TRBJ2-7 gives the whole variable domain DAGVTQSPTHLIKTRGQQVTLRCSPISGHKSVSWYQQVLGQGPQFIFQYYEKEERGRGNFPDRFSARQFPNYSSELNVNALLLGDSALYLCASSPGTGGYEQYFGPGTRLTVT.

The CDR3 loop is CASSLLGSPPRMGQFF. The CDR3 coding sequence is TGTGCCAGCAGCCTGTTAGGGTCCCCCCCGCGTATGGGGCAGTTCTTC. The genes are TRBV7-8 and TRBJ2-1; D is undetermined. The germline V and J ends were trimmed by 5 bases and 12 bases, with 26 bases remaining between them. The CDR3 runs 16 residues. Germline-derived CDR1 and CDR2 are SGHVS and FQNEAQ.

The V call is TRBV27, the J call TRBJ2-7; the match to TRBD1 covers 7 bases. Germline values: CDR1 MNHEY, CDR2 SMNVEV (reference sequence). The CDR3 sequence is 14 residues long. V shed 8 bases, J shed 2 bases, and the junction held 9 bases outside the gene matches. The CDR3 DNA reads TGTGCCAGCGCGAGACAGGGAGTAGCCTACGAGCAGTACTTC. Protein product: CASARQGVAYEQYF.

The chain links TRBV7-3 to TRBJ2-3; the D gene could be TRBD1 or TRBD2 (5 bases each). CDR3 length: 13 residues. V was pared by 8 bases and J by 5 bases, with 14 bases between. CDR1 and CDR2 from the germline V gene are SGHTA and FQGTGA. The CDR3 reads CASSRGREDTQYF. As DNA, the CDR3 is TGTGCCAGCTCCCGGGGCAGGGAAGATACGCAGTATTTT.

This sequence joins TRBV2 and TRBJ2-7, with D unresolved. The CDR3 length is 16 residues. Trimming pared 0 bases from V and 5 bases from J, leaving 17 bases between. Germline V gives CDR1 SNHLY, CDR2 FYNNEI. The CDR3 nucleotides are TGTGCCAGCAGTGAAGCGCTAAGGAGAGAGAGAAACGAGCAGTACTTC. Encoded protein: CASSEALRRERNEQYF.

The table lists this clone with a count of one. The chain has TRBV4-2 and TRBJ2-5; either TRBD1 or TRBD2 may supply D (5 bases each). Deletions cut 0 bases from V and 5 bases from J, with 16 bases between. Germline-derived CDR1 and CDR2 are LGHNA and YNFKEQ. CDR3 length: 16 residues. CDR3 protein: CASSQEVGKGRETQYF. CDR3 sequence (DNA): TGTGCCAGCAGCCAAGAGGTCGGGAAGGGGCGGGAGACCCAGTACTTC.

A remark on this clone: Within the sample, other DNA sequences also encode this same CDR3. The chain carries TRBV5-1 and TRBJ1-4; possibly TRBD1 for D (6 bases). Trimming removed 7 bases from V and 5 bases from J, with 15 bases in between. The CDR3 sequence is 14 residues long. Germline CDR1 reads SGHRS; CDR2 reads YFSETQ. The chain's CDR3 is CASSRGPVNEKLFF. DNA of the CDR3: TGCGCCAGCTCCAGGGGACCCGTAAATGAAAAACTGTTTTTT.

J is TRBJ2-1 and V is TRBV5-1; D is undetermined. CDR3 length: 14 amino acids. V lost 0 bases, J lost 8 bases, and 12 bases lay in between. CDR1 and CDR2 (germline): SGHRS, YFSETQ. CDR3 loop: CASSLEPFSDEQFF. The DNA of the CDR3 is TGCGCCAGCAGCTTGGAACCCTTTTCAGATGAGCAGTTCTTC.

The chain recombines TRBV12-5 with TRBJ2-3; TRBD2 aligns across 7 bases. From germline, CDR1 is LGHNT and CDR2 FRNRAP. This CDR3 contains 15 residues. After removal of 5 bases from V and 1 base from J, the junction contained 6 bases not matched to a gene. The CDR3 DNA follows: TGTGCTAGTGGTCTCGGACTAGTTGGCACAGATACGCAGTATTTT. This translates into CASGLGLVGTDTQYF.

The chain combines TRBV10-3 with TRBJ2-7, with 11 bases fitting TRBD2. CDR3 length: 14 amino acids. Germline V gene sequence: CDR1 ENHRY, CDR2 SYGVKD. The ends lost 6 bases at V and 4 bases at J; junction bases unmatched: 5. CDR3 DNA: TGTGCCATCAGGATGGGACTAGCGGATTACGAGCAGTACTTC. Amino acid sequence: CAIRMGLADYEQYF.